This T cell receptor beta chain was documented in a study of blood T cell repertoires in COVID-19 (TCRdb year 2020). Background on the whole study: Collaborator samples came from the United States, Italy and Spain and covered acute and convalescent phases of COVID-19. Subjects who had been exposed to COVID-19, were actively infected with it, or had recovered from it provided the deeply sampled blood TCRbeta repertoires that made up the dataset. The material from the prospective study consisted of cDNA or gDNA derived from T cells, B-cell-depleted T cells, or PBMCs. The repertoires were made available in a free public database intended to serve as a resource for research on the immune response to SARS-CoV-2. Where HLA class I and class II types were available, the types were taken from metadata supplied by the sample provider, not from assay-based typing. The samples were drawn from the first 160 participants of the ongoing ImmuneRACE study and from 950 to 1,500 subjects provided by 6 global collaborators. Sample metadata almost always included a de-identified subject ID, COVID-19 status, age in years and sex. Beyond this particular receptor, the publication reports: Clinical and demographic metadata were provided uncurated, with the amount varying by source and participant.

V ends up 7 bases short and J 4 bases short, with an unmatched junction base count of 8. The CDR3 runs 15 residues from the cysteine to the phenylalanine. Solely the CDR3 DNA is kept, with 45 bases framed from the first base. The germline V gene sets CDR1 to MDHEN and CDR2 to SYDVKM. In the prospective study, participants were about 18 to 89 years old, resided in 20 to 30 geographic areas of the United States, and were enrolled through a virtual design. To assign participants to cohorts, the prospective study relied on clinical history that participants themselves reported in a screening survey and a study questionnaire. Recovered participants in ImmuneRACE Cohort 3 were defined as having two consecutive negative NP/OP PCR tests, clearance from a healthcare professional, or resolution of symptoms. Each participant in the prospective study had whole blood, serum and a nasopharyngeal or oropharyngeal swab collected by mobile phlebotomists. Prospective study participants could optionally give additional blood draws and questionnaires over an approximately 2-month period. Before DNA extraction, prospective study blood samples were shipped either frozen or at room temperature.

Concerning this clone itself: There is no known antigen for this receptor. No qualities accompany the bases; no much larger clone lies one base away.

The immunoSEQ Assay, a bias-controlled multiplex PCR, was used to amplify TCRbeta CDR3 regions from genomic DNA. The study's processing was this. The number of nucleated cells in each sample was estimated by amplification of reference gene primers within the assay. Sequence reads were collapsed and filtered to measure the absolute abundance of every unique TCRbeta CDR3 rearrangement. For each sample, productive Simpson clonality was calculated as the square root of Simpson's diversity index across productive rearrangements. TCRdb took over this immuneACCESS table, retaining in-frame rearrangements with V and J assigned. Such tables are incomplete; in checked studies, under half of the missing clones stem from an unresolved V gene, and the remainder is unexplained. V and J calls plus clone size are reproduced from that table; the DNA served to infer D and trimming. The table for this sample lists about 320,000 clones; approximately 91% of them were counted only once. The ten most abundant clones make up 4.5% to 5.5% of the sample.

This receptor chain uses TRBV28 and TRBJ1-4; 8 bases in the middle match TRBD1. The sequencing sample was made of PBMCs or T cells enriched from blood (not recorded which). The receptor was isolated from a man between 60 and 70 years old who had recovered from COVID-19. In nucleotide form, the sequence is TGTGCCAGCAACTTTGCAGGGGGCAATAATGAAAAACTGTTTTTT. Translated, this gives CASNFAGGNNEKLFF.